One and the same sample provided the 21 T cell receptor beta chains below, sequenced in a study of T cells in localized non-small cell lung cancer. TCRdb keeps only in-frame clones here, not all; method: immunoSEQ multiplex PCR. Altogether about 24,000 clones are present, 87% being singletons, with the ten largest covering 25% to 30%. The sequences come from peripheral blood, collected before any cancer treatment. These receptor sequences come from a male donor aged 60 or over with stage I squamous cell lung carcinoma.

The rearrangement uses TRBV29-1 and TRBJ2-1; a weak D match, TRBD2 (6 bases). CDR3 size: 12 residues. From germline, CDR1 is SQVTM and CDR2 ANQGSEA. Trimming shortened V by 2 bases and J by 10 bases, and 12 bases separated the two germline ends. The CDR3 DNA reads as TGCAGCGTTGAACGACTAGGGGACGAGCAGTTCTTC. It translates to CSVERLGDEQFF.

CDR3 residues: CSVSHGTTEKLFF. The CDR3 bases are TGCAGCGTTTCCCACGGGACAACTGAAAAACTGTTTTTT. The chain uses TRBV29-1 and TRBJ1-4; D may be TRBD1 (6 bases). In germline, CDR1 is SQVTM, CDR2 ANQGSEA. Trimming left V 5 bases short and J 7 bases short, with 14 bases between. The CDR3 has 13 amino acids.

This rearrangement joins TRBV15 to TRBJ2-2; TRBD2 agrees at 14 bases. Looked up from germline, CDR1 is LNHNV and CDR2 is YYDKDF (reference sequence). CDR3 length: 20 residues. V lost 0 bases to trimming and J lost 7 bases; unmatched junction nucleotides: 13. CDR3 protein: CATSRDVDRGLAGVGGELFF. The CDR3 nucleotides are TGTGCCACCAGCAGAGATGTCGATAGGGGACTAGCGGGAGTGGGCGGGGAGCTGTTTTTT.

The rearrangement uses TRBV14 and TRBJ2-1; 9 bases map to TRBD2. There are 15 residues in the CDR3. Germline CDR1 is SGHDN and CDR2 is FVKESK. The ends lost 0 bases at V and 9 bases at J; junction bases unmatched: 6. The CDR3 reads CASSQDSAGGREQFF. In nucleotides, the CDR3 is TGTGCCAGCAGCCAAGACTCCGCGGGGGGGCGTGAGCAGTTCTTC.

The chain carries TRBV21-1 and TRBJ2-2; the table's D gene call, TRBD2, was not cross checked with the DNA. TRBV21-1 is shown as a pseudogene. The length of the CDR3 is 17 residues. CDR3: CASSKTLGRRGTGELFF. CDR3 in DNA: TGTGCCAGCAGCAAAACCCTCGGCAGGCGGGGAACCGGGGAGCTGTTTTTT.

This sequence joins TRBV30 and TRBJ2-1; 12 positions match TRBD2. The V and J ends lost 5 bases and 2 bases, in that order; junction bases with no gene match: 4. The CDR3 runs 15 residues. Germline assignment: CDR1 GTSNPN and CDR2 SVGIG (reference sequence). CDR3 coding DNA: TGTGCCTGGGCTAGCGGGAGGGCCGCCTACAATGAGCAGTTCTTC. Its translation: CAWASGRAAYNEQFF.

The chain carries TRBV19 and TRBJ1-6, with D possibly being TRBD1 (5 bases). The CDR3 runs to 16 residues. CDR1 is LNHDA, CDR2 SQIVND, per germline (reference sequence). Trimming took 5 bases from V and 0 from J, leaving 11 bases between them. The CDR3 nucleotides read TGTGCCAGTAGTTGGGGGGACCGCTCCTATAATTCACCCCTCCACTTT. Its translation is CASSWGDRSYNSPLHF.

This clone occurred once. As DNA, the CDR3 is TGTGCCAGCAGCATGGCAGGGGGAAGGCAGCCCCAGCATTTT. Its protein is CASSMAGGRQPQHF. The chain links TRBV5-5 to TRBJ1-5; 7 bases map to TRBD1. Trimming at V came to 4 bases and at J to 7 bases, leaving 8 bases not matched to a gene. The CDR3 sequence is 14 residues long. Germline lookup yields CDR1 SGHKS and CDR2 YYEKEE (reference sequence).

Details on this clone: The junction differs from germline at one of its ends, possibly a read error. This sequence joins TRBV6-5 and TRBJ2-3; 9 bases fit TRBD2. This CDR3 has 14 residues. From germline, CDR1 is MNHEY and CDR2 SVGAGI. CDR3 in DNA: TGTGCCAGCACCGTCGGGACTAGCAGAGATACGCAGTATTTT. Its translation is CASTVGTSRDTQYF.

The chain uses TRBV27 and TRBJ2-7; TRBD2 matches 9 bases. Germline loops: CDR1 MNHEY, CDR2 SMNVEV (reference sequence). This CDR3 is 16 amino acids long. V trimming: 0 bases; J trimming: 5 bases; junction bases outside the gene matches: 8. This CDR3 is CASSLSYSGRVDEQYF. CDR3 DNA: TGTGCCAGCAGTTTATCGTATAGCGGGAGAGTCGACGAGCAGTACTTC.

The chain employs TRBV15 and TRBJ2-2, with D unresolved. Germline V gene data show CDR1 as LNHNV and CDR2 as YYDKDF (reference sequence). The CDR3 length is 15 residues. Trimming shortened V by 0 bases and J by 5 bases, and 10 bases separated the two germline ends. CDR3 in amino acids: CATSRDYTFTGELFF. The CDR3 DNA sequence: TGTGCCACCAGCAGAGATTATACCTTTACCGGGGAGCTGTTTTTT.

The J gene is TRBJ2-1, the V gene TRBV5-8; a weak D match, TRBD1 (6 bases). The V end was cut by 4 bases, the J end by 0 bases, with 11 bases between. The CDR3 sequence is 15 residues long. Germline V CDR1 and CDR2: SGHTS, YDEGEE. The CDR3 loop is CASSQQGRSYNEQFF. The DNA for the CDR3 is TGTGCCAGCAGCCAACAGGGTCGCTCCTACAATGAGCAGTTCTTC.

The rearrangement uses TRBV7-3 and TRBJ2-3; possible D gene TRBD1, 6 bases. Germline V CDR1 and CDR2: SGHTA, FQGTGA. V was pared by 5 bases and J by 8 bases, with 17 bases between. The CDR3 runs to 14 residues. CDR3 nucleotides: TGTGCCAGCAGCCGGGACATAGGAATTGGTACGCAGTATTTT. Translation gives CASSRDIGIGTQYF.

The chain links TRBV6-5 to TRBJ2-2; D might be TRBD1 or TRBD2, each matching 5 bases. Trimming took off 3 bases at V and 4 bases at J, with 6 bases between the two ends. The germline V gene encodes CDR1 MNHEY and CDR2 SVGAGI. The CDR3 length is 13 residues. The CDR3 nucleotides are TGTGCCAGCAGTTATGGGGGCACCGGGGAGCTGTTTTTT. Protein sequence: CASSYGGTGELFF.

This chain links TRBV10-2 with TRBJ2-3; weak D call: TRBD1 (6 bases). Germline V gene sequence: CDR1 WSHSY, CDR2 SAAADI. This CDR3 has 15 amino acids. V shed 6 bases and J shed 0 bases, with 13 bases lying between them. CDR3 sequence (DNA): TGCGCCAGCAGAGAACAGGGCTTGAGCACAGATACGCAGTATTTT. Protein sequence: CASREQGLSTDTQYF.

V usage is TRBV19 and J usage is TRBJ2-2, with D perhaps matching TRBD1 or TRBD2 (7 bases each). This CDR3 has 15 amino acids. Trimming pared 3 bases from V and 5 bases from J, leaving 13 bases between. In germline, CDR1 is LNHDA, CDR2 SQIVND (reference sequence). Written as DNA, the CDR3 is TGTGCCAGTAGTATTAGACAGGGAGGGACCGGGGAGCTGTTTTTT. Its protein product is CASSIRQGGTGELFF.

The chain is built from TRBV5-4 and TRBJ1-2, with a possible D match to TRBD1 (5 bases). CDR1 and CDR2 from the germline V gene are SGHNT and YYREEE (reference sequence). This CDR3 is built from 13 residues. V was trimmed by 0 bases and J by 6 bases, leaving 9 bases between them. CDR3 DNA: TGTGCCAGCAGCTTGGCTTCAGGGAATGGCTACACCTTC. It yields the protein CASSLASGNGYTF. The entire variable domain, with the rest obtained from reference TRBV5-4 and TRBJ1-2, is as follows: ETGVTQSPTHLIKTRGQQVTLRCSSQSGHNTVSWYQQALGQGPQFIFQYYREEENGRGNFPPRFSGLQFPNYSSELNVNALELDDSALYLCASSLASGNGYTFGSGTRLTVV.

V gene TRBV14 combines with J gene TRBJ2-4; 10 bases are a match to TRBD1. The V gene's germline CDR1 is SGHDN and CDR2 FVKESK. J gave up 4 bases and V 4 bases, and 1 base lay outside the gene matches. The CDR3 runs to 14 residues. The CDR3 region is CASSPDRGKNIQYF. The CDR3, as DNA: TGTGCCAGCAGCCCGGACAGGGGGAAAAACATTCAGTACTTC. Filled out from reference TRBV14 and TRBJ2-4, the complete variable domain reads EAGVTQFPSHSVIEKGQTVTLRCDPISGHDNLYWYRRVMGKEIKFLLHFVKESKQDESGMPNNRFLAERTGGTYSTLKVQPAELEDSGVYFCASSPDRGKNIQYFGAGTRLSVL.

For the CDR3, the DNA is TGTGCCAGCAGCTTGGGGGGCCAATCCCTTAAGGAGTTCTTC. Protein: CASSLGGQSLKEFF. The rearrangement joins TRBV5-6 to TRBJ2-1, with D possibly TRBD1 on 5 matching bases. The CDR3 consists of 14 residues. Trimming cost V 0 bases and J 14 bases, with 18 bases left between them. Germline values: CDR1 SGHDT, CDR2 YYEEEE.

This chain joins TRBV7-2 and TRBJ2-7, with 8 positions matching TRBD2. Germline CDR1 reads SGHTA; CDR2 reads FQGNSA. The CDR3 extends over 18 amino acids. Germline trimming cut 2 bases from V and 5 bases from J; bases unmatched to any gene: 17. Written as DNA, the CDR3 is TGTGCCAGCAGCTTACCCCAACAGGGTGCGGGAGGAGTCCACGAGCAGTACTTC. Translating it yields CASSLPQQGAGGVHEQYF.

The gene calls are TRBV10-3 and TRBJ1-5; 7 nucleotides match TRBD1. The CDR3 spans 14 residues. The V segment lost 6 bases and the J segment 6 bases; nucleotides outside the gene matches: 8. CDR1 and CDR2 from the germline V gene are ENHRY and SYGVKD. This chain's CDR3 is CAISEPGQTQPQHF. The CDR3 DNA reads TGTGCCATCAGCGAACCGGGACAGACTCAGCCCCAGCATTTT.